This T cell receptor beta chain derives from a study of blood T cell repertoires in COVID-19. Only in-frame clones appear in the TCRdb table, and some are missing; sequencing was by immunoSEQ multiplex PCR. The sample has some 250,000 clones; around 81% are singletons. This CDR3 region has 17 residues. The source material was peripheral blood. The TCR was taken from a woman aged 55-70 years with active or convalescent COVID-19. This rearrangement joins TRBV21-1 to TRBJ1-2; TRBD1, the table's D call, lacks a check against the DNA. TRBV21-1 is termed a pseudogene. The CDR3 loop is CASSIIFPGTGGYGYTF. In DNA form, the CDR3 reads TGTGCCAGCAGTATTATCTTCCCCGGGACAGGGGGTTATGGCTACACCTTC.